These 3 T cell receptor beta chains were all obtained from the same sample, sequenced in a study of cytomegalovirus exposure and HLA in healthy donors. The PCR was carried out with 60 Vbeta primers and 13 Jbeta primers. Measured with immunoSEQ multiplex PCR; TCRdb has only the in-frame clones, and not every one. The sample shows approximately 100,000 clones, about 80% of them seen only once. The sample consisted of PBMCs. The receptors come from a woman in her thirties or forties in good health and CMV-seropositive.

For this clone: The same CDR3 also results from other DNA sequences found in this sample. The rearrangement joins TRBV5-4 to TRBJ1-1; 9 positions match TRBD1. Germline CDR1 SGHNT, CDR2 YYREEE (reference sequence). V lost 4 bases to trimming and J lost 1 base; unmatched junction nucleotides: 2. This CDR3 contains 14 residues. The CDR3 DNA reads TGTGCCAGCAGCCCGGGACAGGGGAACACTGAAGCTTTCTTT. Its protein product is CASSPGQGNTEAFF.

This clone was detected only once. This rearrangement joins TRBV5-1 to TRBJ2-1, with 15 nucleotides matching TRBD2. Germline CDR1 and CDR2: SGHRS and YFSETQ. This CDR3 spans 18 amino acids. V was pared by 4 bases and J by 7 bases, with 12 bases of the junction left unmatched. The CDR3 DNA is TGCGCCAGCAGCCTCGGACTAGCGGGGGGGCGGGGGCGGAATGAGCAGTTCTTC. Its translation is CASSLGLAGGRGRNEQFF.

The genes are TRBV4-1 and TRBJ2-2; tentatively, D is TRBD2 (6 bases). Trimming took 3 bases from V and 2 from J, leaving 10 bases between them. This CDR3 region has 15 residues. Germline V gives CDR1 MGHRA, CDR2 YSYEKL. CDR3 region: CASSHRGTNTGELFF. CDR3 bases: TGCGCCAGCAGCCACCGGGGGACCAACACCGGGGAGCTGTTTTTT.